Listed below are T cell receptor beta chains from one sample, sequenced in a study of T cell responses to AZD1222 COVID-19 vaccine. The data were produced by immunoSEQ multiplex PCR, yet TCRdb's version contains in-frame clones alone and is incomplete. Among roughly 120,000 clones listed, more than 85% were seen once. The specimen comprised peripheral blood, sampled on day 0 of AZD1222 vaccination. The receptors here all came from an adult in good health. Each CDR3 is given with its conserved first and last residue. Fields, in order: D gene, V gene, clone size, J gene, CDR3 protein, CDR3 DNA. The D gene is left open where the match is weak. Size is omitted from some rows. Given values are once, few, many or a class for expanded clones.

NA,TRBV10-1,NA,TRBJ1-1,CASRTGSPVGTEAFF,TGCGCCAGCAGGACCGGGTCCCCCGTCGGCACTGAAGCTTTCTTT
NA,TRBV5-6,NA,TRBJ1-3,CASSLAGDGGSGNTIYF,TGTGCCAGCAGCTTGGCCGGAGACGGGGGCTCTGGAAACACCATATATTTT
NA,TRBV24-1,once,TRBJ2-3,CATSDRVLGSTDTQYF,TGTGCCACCAGTGACAGGGTATTGGGCAGCACAGATACGCAGTATTTT
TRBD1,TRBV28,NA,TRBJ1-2,CAGRPQGGGNYGYTF,TGTGCCGGGCGGCCACAGGGGGGCGGTAACTATGGCTACACCTTC
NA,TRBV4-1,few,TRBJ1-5,CASSQEGTEPQHF,TGCGCCAGCAGCCAAGAGGGGACTGAGCCCCAGCATTTT
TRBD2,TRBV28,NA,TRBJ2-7,CASSPGLGEQYF,TGTGCCAGCAGTCCGGGACTAGGGGAGCAGTACTTC
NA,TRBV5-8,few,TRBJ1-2,CASSFGAPNYGYTF,TGTGCCAGCAGCTTCGGGGCACCTAACTATGGCTACACCTTC
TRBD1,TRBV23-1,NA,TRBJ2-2,CASNRDRGTGELFF,TGCGCCAGCAACCGGGACAGGGGGACCGGGGAGCTGTTTTTT
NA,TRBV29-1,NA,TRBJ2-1,CSVGMYSPSEQFF,TGCAGCGTTGGGATGTACAGCCCCTCTGAGCAGTTCTTC
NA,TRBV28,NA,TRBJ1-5,CASSPGRRNQPQHF,TGTGCCAGCAGCCCCGGACGGCGCAATCAGCCCCAGCATTTT
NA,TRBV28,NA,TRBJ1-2,CASVVGGASYGYTF,TGTGCCAGCGTGGTCGGGGGCGCTTCATATGGCTACACCTTC
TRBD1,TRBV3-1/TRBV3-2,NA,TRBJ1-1,CASSTGTGRLEAFF,TGTGCCAGCAGTACAGGGACAGGGAGGTTGGAAGCTTTCTTT
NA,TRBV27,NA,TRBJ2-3,CASIPSLETPSTDTQYF,TGTGCCAGCATTCCTTCTCTAGAAACACCTAGCACAGATACGCAGTATTTT
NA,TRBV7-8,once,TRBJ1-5,CASSLPGRGGEQPQHF,TGTGCCAGCAGCCTCCCGGGTAGAGGGGGTGAGCAGCCCCAGCATTTT
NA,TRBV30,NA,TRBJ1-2,CAWSAGGYGYTF,TGTGCCTGGAGTGCGGGGGGCTATGGCTACACCTTC
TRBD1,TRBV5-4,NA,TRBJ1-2,CASSLNDRDYGYTF,TGTGCCAGCAGCTTGAATGACAGGGACTATGGCTACACCTTC
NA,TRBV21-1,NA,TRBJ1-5,CASSNTSFSNQPQHF,TGTGCCAGCAGCAATACGAGTTTCAGCAATCAGCCCCAGCATTTT
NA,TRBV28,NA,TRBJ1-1,CASRTLGTVNTEAFF,TGTGCCAGCAGGACCCTTGGGACCGTGAACACTGAAGCTTTCTTT
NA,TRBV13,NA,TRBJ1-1,CASSTQGRLNTEAFF,TGTGCCAGCAGCACCCAGGGACGGCTGAACACTGAAGCTTTCTTT
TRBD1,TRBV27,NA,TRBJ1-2,CASRPGTGGGYTF,TGTGCCAGCAGACCTGGGACAGGAGGCGGCTACACCTTC
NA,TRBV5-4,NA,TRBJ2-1,CASSLEGRSYNEQFF,TGTGCCAGCAGCTTGGAGGGGCGCTCCTACAATGAGCAGTTCTTC
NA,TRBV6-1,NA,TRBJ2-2,CASSEGSTGELFF,TGTGCCAGCAGTGAAGGCAGCACCGGGGAGCTGTTTTTT
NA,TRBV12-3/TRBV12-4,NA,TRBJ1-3,CASTISPGNTIYF,TGTGCCAGCACCATCTCGCCGGGAAACACCATATATTTT
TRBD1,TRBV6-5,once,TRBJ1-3,CASRQGANTIYF,TGTGCCAGCAGGCAGGGGGCCAACACCATATATTTT
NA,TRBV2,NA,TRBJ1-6,CASSADGSQGSPLHF,TGTGCCAGCAGTGCGGACGGATCTCAGGGCTCACCCCTCCACTTT
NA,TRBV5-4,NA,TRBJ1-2,CASSLSGGYYGYTF,TGTGCCAGCAGCTTGTCGGGCGGCTACTATGGCTACACCTTC
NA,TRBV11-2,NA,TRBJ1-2,CASSLRLNYGYTF,TGTGCCAGCAGCTTGAGGCTGAACTATGGCTACACCTTC
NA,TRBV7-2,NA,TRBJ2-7,CASSSETFGVEQYF,TGTGCCAGCAGCAGCGAAACCTTCGGGGTCGAGCAGTACTTC
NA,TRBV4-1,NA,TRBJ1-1,CASSPSTPTGGSAFF,TGCGCCAGCAGCCCCTCGACTCCAACAGGCGGGTCAGCTTTCTTT
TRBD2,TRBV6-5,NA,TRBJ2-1,CASTPLAGGYNEQFF,TGTGCCAGCACCCCGCTAGCGGGGGGTTACAATGAGCAGTTCTTC
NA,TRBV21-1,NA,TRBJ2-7,CASPQATAYF,TGTGCCAGCCCCCAGGCCACCGCGTACTTC
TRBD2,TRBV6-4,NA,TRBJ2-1,CASAGLAGAPNSEQFF,TGTGCCAGCGCTGGACTAGCGGGAGCCCCTAATAGTGAGCAGTTCTTC
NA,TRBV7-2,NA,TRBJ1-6,CASRGGTNSPLHF,TGTGCCAGCAGAGGTGGGACAAATTCACCCCTCCACTTT
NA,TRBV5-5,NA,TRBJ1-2,CASNGVQSLGTYGYTF,TGTGCCAGCAATGGGGTCCAGTCACTCGGGACATATGGCTACACCTTC
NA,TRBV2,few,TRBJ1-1,CASKGGTEAFF,TGTGCCAGCAAAGGTGGGACTGAAGCTTTCTTT
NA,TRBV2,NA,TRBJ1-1,CASGMLASGTEAFF,TGTGCCAGCGGAATGTTAGCCTCGGGCACTGAAGCTTTCTTT
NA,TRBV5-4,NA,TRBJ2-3,CASSLGAGFIDTQYF,TGTGCCAGCAGCTTGGGGGCGGGGTTTATAGATACGCAGTATTTT
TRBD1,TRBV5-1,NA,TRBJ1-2,CASSLTGEGYGYTF,TGCGCCAGCAGCTTGACAGGGGAGGGCTATGGCTACACCTTC
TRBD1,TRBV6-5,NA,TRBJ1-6,CASSYSDRGSGSPLHF,TGTGCCAGCAGTTACTCGGACAGGGGTTCAGGGTCACCCCTCCACTTT
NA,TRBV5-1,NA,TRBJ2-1,CASSLGAEVYNEQFF,TGCGCCAGCAGCTTGGGGGCTGAAGTTTACAATGAGCAGTTCTTC
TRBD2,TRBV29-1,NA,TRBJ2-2,CSVPGTSGTIGELFF,TGCAGCGTTCCTGGGACTAGCGGGACTATCGGGGAGCTGTTTTTT
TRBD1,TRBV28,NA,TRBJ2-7,CATVPGTGIWEQYF,TGTGCCACCGTACCCGGGACAGGAATTTGGGAGCAGTACTTC
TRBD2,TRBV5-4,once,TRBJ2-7,CASTTSGPSGLREQYF,TGTGCCAGCACCACCTCGGGGCCTAGCGGTTTGAGGGAGCAGTACTTC
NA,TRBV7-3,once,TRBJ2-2,CASSLRGGNTGELFF,TGTGCCAGCAGCTTACGAGGGGGGAACACCGGGGAGCTGTTTTTT
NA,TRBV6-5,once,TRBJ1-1,CASTTGILSTEAFF,TGTGCCAGCACAACAGGAATTTTGAGTACTGAAGCTTTCTTT
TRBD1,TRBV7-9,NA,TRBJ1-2,CASTPGQVNYGYTF,TGTGCCAGCACCCCGGGACAGGTGAACTATGGCTACACCTTC
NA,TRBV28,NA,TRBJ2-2,CASTPGTGELFF,TGTGCCAGCACCCCGGGCACCGGGGAGCTGTTTTTT
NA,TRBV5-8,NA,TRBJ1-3,CASSFPRDGNTIYF,TGTGCCAGCAGCTTCCCCAGGGATGGAAACACCATATATTTT
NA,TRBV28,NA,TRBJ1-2,CASRSPRRHLGYTF,TGTGCCAGCAGGTCCCCAAGGAGGCATCTAGGGTACACCTTC
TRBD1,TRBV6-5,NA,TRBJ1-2,CASSKLDRDHGYTF,TGTGCCAGCAGCAAATTAGACAGGGACCATGGCTACACCTTC